The 13 T cell receptor beta chains in this list originate from one sample, sequenced in a study of CD8 T cells in Susac syndrome. Random hexamers were used to reverse transcribe roughly 0.5 to 1 ug of RNA. TCRdb re-called the immunoSEQ multiplex PCR reads with MiXCR, one entry per CDR3 protein. The sample shows approximately 110,000 distinct CDR3 sequences, about 92% of them seen only once. Sequencing was carried out using CD8+ T cells from PBMCs. The receptors shown here come from a human donor with multiple sclerosis.

The rearrangement links TRBV5-1 to TRBJ2-7; D not resolved. Between the trimmed V and J ends, which lost 3 bases and 9 bases, there was a span of 10 bases. The length of the CDR3 is 11 residues. CDR1 and CDR2 (germline): SGHRS, YFSETQ. The CDR3 region has the DNA TGCGCCAGCAGCTCCAAACTACCGCAGTACGTC. Its translation is CASSSKLPQYV.

This chain connects TRBV7-6 to TRBJ2-3, with 7 bases lining up with TRBD1. Germline values: CDR1 SGHVS, CDR2 FNYEAQ. The CDR3 length is 15 residues. V shed 1 base, J shed 3 bases, and the junction held 4 bases outside the gene matches. DNA for the CDR3: TGTGCCAGCAGCTTAGGACAGGGCGATACAGATACGCAGTATTTT. This encodes CASSLGQGDTDTQYF.

CDR3 amino acids: CASSQTGQKETQYF. The CDR3 DNA is TGTGCCAGCAGCCAAACTGGACAGAAAGAGACCCAGTACTTC. The chain recombines TRBV16 with TRBJ2-5, with D maybe TRBD1 (6 bases). V dropped 2 bases and J dropped 3 bases, with 10 bases sitting between them. Germline values: CDR1 KGHSY, CDR2 FQNENV. The CDR3 contains 14 residues.

This chain connects TRBV3-1 to TRBJ1-1; D remains unclear. Trimming pared 2 bases from V and 0 bases from J, leaving 7 bases between. This CDR3 has 14 residues. The germline V gene encodes CDR1 LGHDT and CDR2 YNNKEL (reference sequence). CDR3 DNA sequence: TGTGCCAGCAGCCAAAAAGGGATGAACACTGAAGCTTTCTTT. Its translation: CASSQKGMNTEAFF.

The J gene is TRBJ1-4, the V gene TRBV6-6; D is unresolved. Trimming left V 6 bases short and J 8 bases short, with 19 bases between. The CDR3 extends over 15 amino acids. Germline V gene data show CDR1 as MNHNY and CDR2 as SVGAGI (reference sequence). The CDR3 protein is CASSLEEGLNEKLFF. DNA for the CDR3: TGTGCCAGCAGCCTCGAGGAGGGTTTGAACGAAAAACTGTTTTTT.

This clonotype occurred once. The gene calls are TRBV15 and TRBJ2-2; possible D gene TRBD2, 6 bases. This CDR3 is built from 14 residues. Germline V gene data show CDR1 as LNHNV and CDR2 as YYDKDF (reference sequence). V was trimmed by 0 bases and J by 5 bases, leaving 7 bases between them. The CDR3 nucleotides are TGTGCCACCAGCAGAGATGGGGGGACCGGGGAGCTGTTTTTT. Residues: CATSRDGGTGELFF. Together with reference TRBV15 and TRBJ2-2, the CDR3 gives the full variable domain: DAMVIQNPRYQVTQFGKPVTLSCSQTLNHNVMYWYQQKSSQAPKLLFHYYDKDFNNEADTPDNFQSRRPNTSFCFLDIRSPGLGDTAMYLCATSRDGGTGELFFGEGSRLTVL.

This chain connects TRBV20-1 to TRBJ1-2; maybe TRBD1 (5 bases). Germline values: CDR1 DFQATT, CDR2 SNEGSKA (reference sequence). V was pared by 0 bases and J by 8 bases, with 10 bases between. This CDR3 is built from 12 residues. Written as DNA, the CDR3 is TGCAGTGCTAGAGATCGGACACGCGGCTACACCTTC. Protein product: CSARDRTRGYTF.

The chain couples TRBV11-1 to TRBJ2-1; 9 bases map to TRBD1. This CDR3 is built from 14 residues. CDR1 and CDR2 (germline): SGHAT, FQDESV (reference sequence). The trim removed 4 bases at V and 7 bases at J, leaving 5 bases unmatched. CDR3 loop: CASSSDRGGNEQFF. CDR3 nucleotide sequence: TGTGCCAGCAGCTCGGACAGGGGAGGGAATGAGCAGTTCTTC.

The J gene is TRBJ2-1, the V gene TRBV24-1; 7 nucleotides match TRBD2. CDR3 length: 14 amino acids. V lost 11 bases, J lost 6 bases, and 12 bases stayed unmatched. Germline CDR1 reads KGHDR; CDR2 reads SFDVKD. CDR3 bases: TGTGCCAGCGCGAGAGCGGGGAACAGCAATGAGCAGTTCTTC. It yields the protein CASARAGNSNEQFF.

The chain combines TRBV20-1 with TRBJ1-1; no reliable D call. The CDR3 runs to 13 residues. V lost 0 bases to trimming and J lost 3 bases, with 8 bases between them. Germline V gene data show CDR1 as DFQATT and CDR2 as SNEGSKA (reference sequence). CDR3 residues: CSARDVVDTEAFF. The DNA for the CDR3 is TGCAGTGCTAGAGATGTAGTAGACACTGAAGCTTTCTTT.

The chain couples TRBV5-1 to TRBJ2-5, with a tentative D call TRBD2 (6 bases). The length of the CDR3 is 12 residues. From germline, CDR1 is SGHRS and CDR2 YFSETQ. Trimming removed 4 bases from V and 10 bases from J, with 14 bases in between. CDR3 coding DNA: TGCGCCAGCAGCCCGGCTAGCGTGGACCAGTACTTC. It yields the protein CASSPASVDQYF.

The J gene is TRBJ1-5, the V gene TRBV30; perhaps TRBD1 as D (6 bases). V lost 0 bases, J lost 5 bases, and 8 bases lay in between. Germline CDR1 is GTSNPN and CDR2 is SVGIG (reference sequence). The CDR3 loop spans 13 amino acids. The CDR3 DNA sequence: TGTGCCTGGAGTGTGGCAGGGGATCAGCCCCAGCATTTT. This gives the protein CAWSVAGDQPQHF.

This rearrangement joins TRBV6-1 to TRBJ2-1; 12 bases fit TRBD2. CDR1 MNHNS and CDR2 SASEGT come from the germline V gene. The CDR3 covers 18 residues. With V trimmed by 5 bases and J by 2 bases, 10 bases remained unmatched. CDR3 amino acids: CASSPLAGGPRPYNEQFF. The CDR3 DNA is TGTGCCAGCAGTCCGCTAGCGGGGGGGCCTCGGCCCTACAATGAGCAGTTCTTC.